These 22 T cell receptor beta chains were sequenced from one sample in a study of cytomegalovirus exposure and HLA in healthy donors. Produced via immunoSEQ multiplex PCR; TCRdb's table is partial and in-frame only. The table includes 100,000 to 150,000 clones, about 94% detected once. The specimen sequenced was PBMCs. The origin of the receptors is a woman in her late teens or twenties in good health and CMV-seronegative.

The V and J genes are TRBV7-4 and TRBJ1-1; D is possibly TRBD1 (6 bases). CDR3 length: 16 residues. Trimming took 6 bases from V and 4 from J, leaving 21 bases between them. Per germline, CDR1 SGHVT and CDR2 SQSDAQ. CDR3 nucleotide sequence: TGTGCCAGCAGTCGAACGGGCAGGGGAGTGGGCACTGAAGCTTTCTTT. This translates into CASSRTGRGVGTEAFF.

This chain connects TRBV27 to TRBJ1-5, with 8 bases lining up with TRBD1. The V segment lost 7 bases and the J segment 6 bases; nucleotides outside the gene matches: 8. CDR3 length: 14 amino acids. The germline V gene has CDR1 MNHEY and CDR2 SMNVEV (reference sequence). CDR3 region: CASKQGVRGQPQHF. CDR3 bases: TGTGCCAGCAAACAGGGGGTTCGGGGTCAGCCCCAGCATTTT.

V is TRBV19 and J is TRBJ2-1; D is unresolved. Between the trimmed V and J ends, which lost 4 bases and 14 bases, there was a span of 18 bases. The CDR3 is made up of 13 amino acids. Per the germline V gene, CDR1 is LNHDA and CDR2 is SQIVND (reference sequence). In nucleotides, the CDR3 is TGTGCCAGTAGTACCCCAACTAATCGAGAAGAGTTCTTC. It specifies CASSTPTNREEFF.

The rearrangement uses TRBV6-5 and TRBJ2-7; TRBD2 agrees at 9 bases. The CDR3 is 14 residues long. In germline, CDR1 is MNHEY, CDR2 SVGAGI. Losses at the gene ends were 1 base for V and 5 bases for J; bases not matched to a gene: 3. The DNA of the CDR3 is TGTGCCAGCAGTTACTTTGCGGGGGGGGACGAGCAGTACTTC. The encoded protein is CASSYFAGGDEQYF.

This clone was counted a single time. The gene calls are TRBV29-1 and TRBJ2-7; 7 bases fit TRBD1. The trim removed 7 bases at V and 7 bases at J, leaving 10 bases unmatched. The length of the CDR3 is 12 residues. Germline CDR1 SQVTM, CDR2 ANQGSEA. This chain's CDR3 is CSAHRGAGEQYF. The CDR3 bases are TGCAGCGCCCACAGGGGAGCAGGGGAGCAGTACTTC.

The chain combines TRBV30 with TRBJ1-4; no firm D call. V was cut by 5 bases and J by 6 bases, with 10 bases left in between. Germline CDR1 is GTSNPN and CDR2 is SVGIG (reference sequence). CDR3 length equals 12 residues. The CDR3 reads CAWGGGDEKLFF. CDR3 in DNA: TGTGCCTGGGGAGGTGGGGATGAAAAACTGTTTTTT.

The chain couples TRBV7-6 to TRBJ2-1; 9 bases are a match to TRBD2. Germline trimming cut 5 bases from V and 10 bases from J; bases unmatched to any gene: 15. This CDR3 has 16 residues. CDR1 SGHVS and CDR2 FNYEAQ come from the germline V gene. CDR3 sequence: CASSLTGGGRASEQFF. CDR3 nucleotide sequence: TGTGCCAGCAGCCTGACGGGGGGCGGGAGGGCCTCCGAGCAGTTCTTC.

The chain employs TRBV5-1 and TRBJ1-6, with a possible D match to TRBD1 (5 bases). Germline CDR1 and CDR2: SGHRS and YFSETQ. CDR3 length: 16 amino acids. Trimming left V 4 bases short and J 5 bases short, with 16 bases between. Here the CDR3 DNA reads TGCGCCAGCAGCGAGCTGGGGGGGGGAAATAATTCACCCCTCCACTTT. It is translated as CASSELGGGNNSPLHF. Filled out from reference TRBV5-1 and TRBJ1-6, the complete variable domain reads KAGVTQTPRYLIKTRGQQVTLSCSPISGHRSVSWYQQTPGQGLQFLFEYFSETQRNKGNFPGRFSGRQFSNSRSEMNVSTLELGDSALYLCASSELGGGNNSPLHFGNGTRLTVT.

The genes are TRBV6-5 and TRBJ2-2, with 7 nucleotides matching TRBD1. Germline loops: CDR1 MNHEY, CDR2 SVGAGI. Trimming at V came to 7 bases and at J to 0 bases, leaving 5 bases not matched to a gene. The CDR3 loop spans 15 amino acids. The CDR3 loop is CASTPTGSNTGELFF. The CDR3 coding sequence is TGTGCCAGCACCCCGACAGGGTCGAACACCGGGGAGCTGTTTTTT.

V usage is TRBV11-2 and J usage is TRBJ2-7, with 8 bases identical to TRBD2. Germline CDR1 and CDR2: SGHAT and FQNNGV. There are 12 residues in the CDR3. Trimming removed 10 bases from V and 12 bases from J; junction bases left unmatched: 14. CDR3 nucleotide sequence: TGTGCCACCGCAGGGACTAGTGGGATGCGGTACTTC. This sequence encodes CATAGTSGMRYF.

The chain carries TRBV28 and TRBJ2-5, with D possibly being TRBD2 (5 bases). Germline CDR1 is MDHEN and CDR2 is SYDVKM. V was pared by 4 bases and J by 3 bases, with 18 bases between. This CDR3 comprises 16 residues. This CDR3 is CASSYFPGISKETQYF. CDR3 sequence (DNA): TGTGCCAGCAGTTATTTCCCGGGGATTAGCAAAGAGACCCAGTACTTC.

The chain carries TRBV5-4 and TRBJ2-3; 11 bases are a match to TRBD2. There are 16 residues in the CDR3. The V gene end was trimmed by 3 bases and the J gene end by 3 bases; junction bases not matched to a gene: 6. Germline lookup yields CDR1 SGHNT and CDR2 YYREEE (reference sequence). Here the CDR3 DNA reads TGTGCCAGCAGCTCAATCCTAGCGGGGGGAACAGATACGCAGTATTTT. Translated, it gives CASSSILAGGTDTQYF.

The V gene is TRBV4-2, the J gene TRBJ2-2; 12 bases are shared with TRBD2. The CDR3 consists of 16 residues. V lost 4 bases, J lost 9 bases, and 9 bases stayed unmatched. CDR1 and CDR2 (germline): LGHNA, YNFKEQ. CDR3 in amino acids: CASSPRLAGEDRELFF. For the CDR3, the DNA is TGTGCCAGCAGCCCGAGACTAGCGGGGGAAGACCGGGAGCTGTTTTTT.

This sequence joins TRBV27 and TRBJ1-3; weak D call: TRBD1 (5 bases). The CDR3 is 15 residues long. Looked up from germline, CDR1 is MNHEY and CDR2 is SMNVEV (reference sequence). The V end lost 1 base, the J end lost 1 base, and 8 bases lay between the germline ends. The CDR3 loop is CASSLFAGSGNTIYF. CDR3 DNA sequence: TGTGCCAGCAGTTTATTTGCAGGGTCTGGAAACACCATATATTTT.

This chain links TRBV28 with TRBJ1-2, with TRBD1 identical over 9 bases. CDR1 MDHEN and CDR2 SYDVKM come from the germline V gene. The J segment lost 8 bases and the V segment lost 9 bases, leaving 19 bases of the junction unmatched. The length of the CDR3 is 16 residues. The CDR3 nucleotides read TGTGCCAGTAGGTTCGCCCCGGGACAGGGAAGGGCGGGCTACACCTTC. Translation: CASRFAPGQGRAGYTF.

The chain uses TRBV5-5 and TRBJ2-7; 7 positions agree with TRBD2. Germline V CDR1 and CDR2: SGHKS, YYEKEE (reference sequence). V was clipped by 4 bases and J by 3 bases; unmatched bases: 10. This CDR3 spans 15 amino acids. The DNA of the CDR3 is TGTGCCAGCAGCCCTCAGGGAGGGAACTACTACGAGCAGTACTTC. This translates into CASSPQGGNYYEQYF. Using reference TRBV5-5 and TRBJ2-7 for the parts outside the CDR3, the full variable domain is DAGVTQSPTHLIKTRGQQVTLRCSPISGHKSVSWYQQVLGQGPQFIFQYYEKEERGRGNFPDRFSARQFPNYSSELNVNALLLGDSALYLCASSPQGGNYYEQYFGPGTRLTVT.

J is TRBJ2-5 and V is TRBV5-4; D may be TRBD2 (6 bases). Trimming shortened V by 2 bases and J by 7 bases, and 15 bases separated the two germline ends. Germline assignment: CDR1 SGHNT and CDR2 YYREEE (reference sequence). The CDR3 runs to 14 residues. The DNA for the CDR3 is TGTGCCAGCAGCTTTTGGGAGGCGAGAGGGACCCAGTACTTC. Its translation: CASSFWEARGTQYF.

This clone appeared a few times. The chain combines TRBV28 with TRBJ2-3, with TRBD2 identical over 8 bases. The trim removed 3 bases at V and 9 bases at J, leaving 8 bases unmatched. This CDR3 contains 14 residues. Looked up from germline, CDR1 is MDHEN and CDR2 is SYDVKM. The CDR3 reads CASSFSGARGTQYF. The CDR3 DNA follows: TGTGCCAGCAGTTTTAGCGGGGCGAGGGGAACGCAGTATTTT.

This chain links TRBV6-5 with TRBJ2-7; D is possibly TRBD1 (7 bases). Germline loops: CDR1 MNHEY, CDR2 SVGAGI. Trimming shortened V by 5 bases and J by 3 bases, and 11 bases separated the two germline ends. This CDR3 comprises 13 residues. CDR3 amino acids: CASSAGQSYEQYF. The CDR3 coding sequence is TGTGCCAGCAGTGCGGGACAGAGCTACGAGCAGTACTTC.

The chain is built from TRBV7-9 and TRBJ1-1, with a possible D match to TRBD1 (5 bases). Germline V gene lookup returns CDR1 SEHNR and CDR2 FQNEAQ (reference sequence). The CDR3 totals 12 residues. V gave up 5 bases and J gave up 8 bases, with 12 bases separating them. The CDR3 DNA reads TGTGCCAGCAGCCCAACAGGAGCCGAAGCTTTCTTT. Its translation: CASSPTGAEAFF.

This clone was seen a single time. The chain links TRBV5-4 to TRBJ1-3; D unresolved. This CDR3 has 13 amino acids. The germline CDR1 and CDR2 sequences are SGHNT and YYREEE (reference sequence). The DNA of the CDR3 is TGTGGTATGAGGGTCGGTGCTGGAAACACCATATATTTT. Translation gives CGMRVGAGNTIYF.

V and J are TRBV7-9 and TRBJ2-3, with 8 bases aligning to TRBD2. V lost 8 bases to trimming and J lost 6 bases; unmatched junction nucleotides: 4. This CDR3 is built from 12 residues. Germline lookup yields CDR1 SEHNR and CDR2 FQNEAQ (reference sequence). The CDR3 nucleotides read TGTGCCAGCGGAACTAGCGGCGATACGCAGTATTTT. Translated: CASGTSGDTQYF.